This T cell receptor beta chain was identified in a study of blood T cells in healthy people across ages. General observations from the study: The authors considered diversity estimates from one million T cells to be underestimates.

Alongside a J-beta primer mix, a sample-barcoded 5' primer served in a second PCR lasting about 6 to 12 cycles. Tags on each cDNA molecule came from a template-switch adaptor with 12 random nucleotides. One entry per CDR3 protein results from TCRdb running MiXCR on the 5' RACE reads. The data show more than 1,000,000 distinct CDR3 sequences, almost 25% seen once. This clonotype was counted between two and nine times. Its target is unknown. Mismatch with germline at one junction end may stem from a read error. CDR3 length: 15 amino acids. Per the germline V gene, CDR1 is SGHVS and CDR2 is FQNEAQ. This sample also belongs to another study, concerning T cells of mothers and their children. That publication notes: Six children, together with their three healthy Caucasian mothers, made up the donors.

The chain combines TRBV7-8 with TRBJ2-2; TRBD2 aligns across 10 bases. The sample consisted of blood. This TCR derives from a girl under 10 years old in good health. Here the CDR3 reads CASSLELAGPGELFF. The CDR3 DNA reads TGTGCCAGTAGCTTAGAACTAGCGGGGCCGGGGGAGCTGTTTTTT.